This T cell receptor beta chain was captured in a study of T cells in Graves' hyperthyroidism and ophthalmopathy. As regards this clonotype: Its cognate antigen is unknown.

CDR1 and CDR2 (germline): MNHNS, SASEGT. The CDR3 consists of 14 residues. Deletions cut 6 bases from V and 0 bases from J, with 11 bases between. Overall study results and limits: Most thyroid clonotypes with frequency above 0.001 were detected in blood.

From RNA transcripts, TCR beta CDR3 regions were amplified. A set of HTBI primers served as the primers for a first-round RT-PCR of the TCR CDR3. TCRdb passed the multiplex PCR reads through MiXCR, listing each CDR3 protein once. The sample has 250,000 to 300,000 distinct CDR3 sequences, about an eighth seen once; the top ten hold 7.8%. Together with thyroid ultrasound, orbital computed tomography, serum thyroxine and TRAb, clinical symptoms were used for diagnoses. At first hyperthyroidism diagnosis, before any ophthalmopathy symptoms, the blood sample was collected. The receptor's source is a woman aged 25 to 45 with Graves' hyperthyroidism that later progressed to Graves' ophthalmopathy. The rearrangement links TRBV6-1 to TRBJ1-1; no definite D call. Specimen: blood. DNA of the CDR3: TGTGCCAGCAGCCGGGGAGTCATGAACACTGAAGCTTTCTTT. Amino acid sequence: CASSRGVMNTEAFF.